The T cell receptor (beta chain) described here comes from a study of T cell repertoires in cytomegalovirus infection. Study-wide background: It was recently identified HLA-C-restricted and well-studied HLA-B-restricted CMV epitopes that the study used. It can be stated that public TCR beta signatures indicated CMV infection as well as a matching HLA type.

TCRdb re-analysed the reads in MiXCR, keeping a single row per CDR3 protein. The table records roughly 920,000 distinct CDR3 sequences, roughly 31% of them present only once. This clonotype was counted many times. Antigen: not known. General study findings and limits: Based on cumulative public TCR beta family frequency, carriers of CMV plus the relevant HLA were identified. The ex vivo response was dominated by HLA-C-restricted CMV-specific TCR beta clonotypes.

Germline values: CDR1 SGHTA, CDR2 FQGNSA. V lost 7 bases, J lost 7 bases, and 5 bases stayed unmatched. This CDR3 is 12 amino acids long. This receptor was taken from a human donor in good health (CMV status not recorded). Some clones in this sample may be carry-over from other donors' samples. Sequencing used cultured CD8+ T cells from PBMCs, obtained from culture after CMV antigen stimulation. The chain is built from TRBV7-2 and TRBJ1-2; 8 bases agree with TRBD1. As DNA, the CDR3 is TGTGCCAGCATCCAGGGGGCCCGTGGCTACACCTTC. This codes for CASIQGARGYTF. Supplemented by reference TRBV7-2 and TRBJ1-2, the full variable domain reads GAGVSQSPSNKVTEKGKDVELRCDPISGHTALYWYRQSLGQGLEFLIYFQGNSAPDKSGLPSDRFSAERTGGSVSTLTIQRTQQEDSAVYLCASIQGARGYTFGSGTRLTVV.